The text below deals with one TCR beta chain. It was cDNA, reverse transcribed from extracted RNA, that served as the sequencing template. Repertoires were generated with immunoSEQ multiplex PCR, while TCRdb's copy carries only in-frame clones and drops some. Of about 210,000 clones in the sample, approximately 40% were seen once. The data originate from a study of CD8+ T cells in alopecia areata. Treatment of the sample: oral pan-JAK inhibitor, 5-10 mg twice daily. The authors sorted CD4+ and CD8+ T cells from PBMCs. The trim removed 3 bases at V and 4 bases at J, leaving 9 bases unmatched. The CDR3 covers 17 residues.

The clonotype comes from a human donor with alopecia areata. V usage is TRBV23-1 and J usage is TRBJ1-5, with 10 bases identical to TRBD1. TRBV23-1 is flagged as an ORF with uncertain function. This sample comprised CD4+ T cells sorted from blood, obtained at approximately week 37, from a patient treated with tofacitinib. The CDR3 DNA reads as TGCGCCAGCAGTCATCACGGTCCGGGACAGGGGAATCAGCCCCAGCATTTT. This codes for CASSHHGPGQGNQPQHF.